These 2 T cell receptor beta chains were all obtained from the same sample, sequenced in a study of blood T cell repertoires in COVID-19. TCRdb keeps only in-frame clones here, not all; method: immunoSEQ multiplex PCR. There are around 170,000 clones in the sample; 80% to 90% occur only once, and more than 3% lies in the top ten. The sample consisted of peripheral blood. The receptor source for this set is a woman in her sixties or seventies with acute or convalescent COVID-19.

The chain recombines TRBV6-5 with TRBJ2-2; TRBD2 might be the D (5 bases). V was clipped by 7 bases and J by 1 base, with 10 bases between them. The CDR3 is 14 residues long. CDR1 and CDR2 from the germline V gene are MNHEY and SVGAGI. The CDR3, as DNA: TGTGCCAGCAAGAGGGAATGGAACACCGGGGAGCTGTTTTTT. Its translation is CASKREWNTGELFF.

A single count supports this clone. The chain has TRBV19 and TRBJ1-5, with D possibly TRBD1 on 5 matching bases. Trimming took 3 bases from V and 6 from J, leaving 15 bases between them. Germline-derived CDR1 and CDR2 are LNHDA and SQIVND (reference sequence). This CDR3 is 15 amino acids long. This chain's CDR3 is CASSMRGQWPQPQHF. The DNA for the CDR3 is TGTGCCAGTAGTATGCGGGGCCAGTGGCCTCAGCCCCAGCATTTT. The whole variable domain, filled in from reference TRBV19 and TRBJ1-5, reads DGGITQSPKYLFRKEGQNVTLSCEQNLNHDAMYWYRQDPGQGLRLIYYSQIVNDFQKGDIAEGYSVSREKKESFPLTVTSAQKNPTAFYLCASSMRGQWPQPQHFGDGTRLSIL.